This T cell receptor (beta chain) is from a study of cytomegalovirus exposure and HLA in healthy donors. Study findings and constraints: A prior analysis recorded that most TCR beta V segments were productive about 87% or about 30% of the time. Analyzed later, most CMV-associated TCR beta chains appeared HLA-restricted.

Comments on this clone: Its antigen is not known.

In the PCR, 60 Vbeta and 13 Jbeta primers were used. Here immunoSEQ multiplex PCR was the method, and the copy in TCRdb shows in-frame clones only, minus some. The data hold about 140,000 clones, with approximately 78% observed a single time. This clonotype originated in a woman aged 18 to 35 in good health and CMV-seropositive. Sequencing was done on a sample of PBMCs.

CDR3: CASSYAENTEAFF. The CDR3 DNA reads as TGTGCCAGCAGTTACGCAGAGAACACTGAAGCTTTCTTT. This rearrangement joins TRBV6-5 to TRBJ1-1; no definite D call. Trimming left V 2 bases short and J 1 base short, with 5 bases between. The CDR3 sequence is 13 residues long. Looked up from germline, CDR1 is MNHEY and CDR2 is SVGAGI.